This T cell receptor beta chain originates from a study of blood T cell repertoires in COVID-19. Study-wide background: The United States, Italy and Spain supplied acute and convalescent COVID-19 samples.

V lost 3 bases and J lost 9, with 9 bases in between. The CDR3 is 13 residues long. Germline values: CDR1 MGHDK, CDR2 SYGVNS. Generated by immunoSEQ multiplex PCR, the TCRdb table keeps only in-frame clones and is missing some. The sample holds 150,000 to 250,000 clones, approximately 90% seen once. In Cohort 3, a recovered donor had either two negative PCRs, clearance, or symptom resolution. The TCR originated in a woman aged 25-40 years who had recovered from COVID-19. This chain uses TRBV25-1 with TRBJ1-6; D ambiguous. Material for sequencing was PBMCs or T cells enriched from blood (not recorded which). CDR3 protein: CASSDRYGSPLHF. As DNA, the CDR3 is TGTGCCAGCAGTGATCGGTATGGTTCACCCCTCCACTTT.